Listed here are 17 T cell receptor beta chains from one sample, sequenced in a study of T cells expressing NK-cell markers. TCRdb reprocessed the 5' RACE reads and stores each CDR3 protein as one record, lacking DNA. Its listing shows about 150,000 distinct CDR3 sequences. The sequenced material came from blood T cells: a sorted CD56 or NKG2C T cell subset, CD4+ or CD8+ T cells, or bulk PBMC T cells (not recorded which). Receptors were obtained from a woman between 50 and 59 years old in good health.

This chain uses TRBV5-1 with TRBJ2-1; TCRdb returns TRBD1, unconfirmable since there is no DNA. Germline V gene sequence: CDR1 SGHRS, CDR2 YFSETQ. The CDR3 sequence is 17 residues long. CDR3 region: CASSLGRGPVDDNEQFF.

The chain recombines TRBV3-1 with TRBJ1-3. In germline, CDR1 is LGHDT, CDR2 YNNKEL (reference sequence). CDR3 length equals 17 residues. The chain's CDR3 is CASSQDLASRAGNTIYF.

V gene TRBV12-3 or TRBV12-4 combines with J gene TRBJ1-3. The CDR3 length is 15 residues. Here the CDR3 reads CASSFWLGSLGSIYF.

The V call is TRBV11-2, the J call TRBJ2-2. The CDR3 runs to 12 residues. Germline V lookup: CDR1 SGHAT, CDR2 FQNNGV. Here the CDR3 reads CASSSEPSELFF.

V gene TRBV27 combines with J gene TRBJ2-3; TCRdb lists TRBD2, though no DNA is available to test this call. In germline, CDR1 is MNHEY, CDR2 SMNVEV (reference sequence). The CDR3 is 16 residues long. The CDR3 sequence is CASSFGTSERTDTQYF.

The genes are TRBV12-3 or TRBV12-4 and TRBJ1-2; TCRdb's assignment of TRBD1 cannot be checked, as there is no DNA. The CDR3 extends over 11 amino acids. CDR3 region: CASTDRVGYTF.

The chain combines TRBV18 with TRBJ2-3; TCRdb proposes TRBD2, but this gene call is untestable without DNA. This CDR3 contains 16 residues. The germline gives CDR1 KGHSH, CDR2 LQKENI. CDR3 in amino acids: CASSSVGGQSTDTQYF. Full variable domain (remainder filled in from reference TRBV18 and TRBJ2-3): NAGVMQNPRHLVRRRGQEARLRCSPMKGHSHVYWYRQLPEEGLKFMVYLQKENIIDESGMPKERFSAEFPKEGPSILRIQQVVRGDSAAYFCASSSVGGQSTDTQYFGPGTRLTVL.

The CDR3 reads CASSPTRAGGPTDTQYF. The chain uses TRBV3-1 and TRBJ2-3; the TRBD2 assignment by TCRdb is unverifiable without DNA. Germline V CDR1 and CDR2: LGHDT, YNNKEL (reference sequence). The CDR3 extends over 17 amino acids.

CDR3 sequence reads: CASSASEDTQYF. The rearrangement links TRBV27 to TRBJ2-3. The germline gives CDR1 MNHEY, CDR2 SMNVEV (reference sequence). The CDR3 covers 12 residues.

The genes are TRBV11-2 and TRBJ2-3; TCRdb picks TRBD1, but there is no DNA to check that call. The CDR3 has 14 amino acids. From germline, CDR1 is SGHAT and CDR2 FQNNGV. The CDR3 here is CASSLGGWTDTQYF.

The rearrangement uses TRBV12-3 or TRBV12-4 and TRBJ2-1. CDR3 length equals 15 residues. CDR3 protein: CASSFWGSKGNEQFF.

The chain has TRBV20-1 and TRBJ2-7. The germline gives CDR1 DFQATT, CDR2 SNEGSKA (reference sequence). There are 13 residues in the CDR3. The CDR3 here is CSARERSSYEQYF.

The chain combines TRBV15 with TRBJ2-1. This CDR3 is 16 amino acids long. Germline CDR1 is LNHNV and CDR2 is YYDKDF (reference sequence). The CDR3 sequence is CATSSGWGGSYNEQFF.

V and J are TRBV24-1 and TRBJ2-3; the TCRdb D gene call, TRBD1, has no DNA to confirm it. The germline V gene encodes CDR1 KGHDR and CDR2 SFDVKD. There are 14 residues in the CDR3. CDR3 amino acids: CATSDYRARDTQYF.

This chain uses TRBV7-2 with TRBJ2-2. Germline values: CDR1 SGHTA, CDR2 FQGNSA. This CDR3 has 15 residues. CDR3 region: CASSPAGVSTGELFF.

The chain joins TRBV11-2 to TRBJ2-1. The CDR3 runs to 14 residues. CDR1 is SGHAT, CDR2 FQNNGV, per germline. This chain's CDR3 is CASSLESVAHEQFF. The full variable domain, with the rest looked up from reference TRBV11-2 and TRBJ2-1, is EAGVAQSPRYKIIEKRQSVAFWCNPISGHATLYWYQQILGQGPKLLIQFQNNGVVDDSQLPKDRFSAERLKGVDSTLKIQPAKLEDSAVYLCASSLESVAHEQFFGPGTRLTVL.

The genes are TRBV4-1 and TRBJ1-1; the TCRdb D gene call, TRBD1, has no DNA to confirm it. CDR1 and CDR2 (germline): MGHRA, YSYEKL. This CDR3 is built from 15 residues. The CDR3 loop is CASSQRQGLDTEAFF.